The clone carrying this TCR beta chain was counted between two and nine times. Averaging roughly 100 mL, one heparinised blood draw was given by each donor. Sorted populations all had greater than 98% purity. Trimming removed 6 bases at V and 2 bases at J, with 23 bases between. CDR3 length equals 17 residues. Per the germline V gene, CDR1 is GTSNPN and CDR2 is SVGIG (reference sequence). This record belongs to a study of beta chain features in type 1 diabetes. Study-wide background: Cells sorted and examined across all samples totaled approximately 100 million.

Expressed TCRB transcripts were sequenced, since all the RNA that had been isolated was reverse transcribed. Produced via immunoSEQ multiplex PCR; TCRdb's table is partial and in-frame only. The table lists a few hundred thousand clones, approximately 11% of them singletons. This TCR came from a woman between 25 and 40 years old in good health. The V call is TRBV30, the J call TRBJ2-1; tentatively, D is TRBD2 (8 bases). The sample comprised naive CD4+ T cells from blood. CDR3 in DNA: TGTGCCTGCATAGTTCGAATAGCGGGACAGCCCTACAATGAGCAGTTCTTC. Translating it yields CACIVRIAGQPYNEQFF.